A selection of T cell receptor beta chains follows, all from one sample in a study of cytomegalovirus exposure and HLA in healthy donors. Libraries were prepared by immunoSEQ multiplex PCR; TCRdb keeps only in-frame clonotypes and omits some of them. This table has under 150,000 clones, about 73% appearing once. The sequenced sample was PBMCs. The receptors derive from a woman aged 25 to 45 in good health and CMV-seropositive. Both conserved end residues are part of each CDR3. Each record gives: J gene, clone size, D gene, V gene, CDR3 protein, CDR3 DNA. A D gene is named only where the DNA matches it firmly. Not all rows give a size; the values are once, few, many and, for expanded clones, a class.

J: TRBJ2-1
size: .
D: .
V: TRBV11-2
CDR3: CASSLEPSWAGRQFF
DNA: TGTGCCAGCAGCTTAGAGCCCAGTTGGGCGGGAAGACAGTTCTTC

J: TRBJ2-1
size: .
D: TRBD1
V: TRBV10-2
CDR3: CASSESRQGVNEQFF
DNA: TGCGCCAGCAGTGAGTCGAGGCAGGGGGTCAATGAGCAGTTCTTC

J: TRBJ2-5
size: .
D: TRBD2
V: TRBV6-5
CDR3: CASSYTLAGGKETQYF
DNA: TGTGCCAGCAGTTACACCCTAGCGGGGGGGAAAGAGACCCAGTACTTC

J: TRBJ2-3
size: few
D: .
V: TRBV7-3
CDR3: CASSLTGISTDTQYF
DNA: TGTGCCAGCAGCTTAACCGGGATCAGCACAGATACGCAGTATTTT

J: TRBJ2-1
size: .
D: TRBD2
V: TRBV7-3
CDR3: CASSLMGGGYNEQFF
DNA: TGTGCCAGCAGCTTAATGGGGGGGGGATACAATGAGCAGTTCTTC

J: TRBJ2-3
size: .
D: .
V: TRBV28
CDR3: CASSLRGRGADTQYF
DNA: TGTGCCAGCAGTTTAAGGGGCAGGGGGGCAGATACGCAGTATTTT

J: TRBJ1-2
size: .
D: .
V: TRBV9
CDR3: CASSVGTAPNYGYTF
DNA: TGTGCCAGCAGCGTAGGGACAGCCCCTAACTATGGCTACACCTTC

J: TRBJ1-1
size: .
D: .
V: TRBV15
CDR3: CATSRAGVNTEAFF
DNA: TGTGCCACCAGCAGGGCAGGGGTGAACACTGAAGCTTTCTTT

J: TRBJ1-2
size: .
D: .
V: TRBV15
CDR3: CATSRSGDSNYGYTF
DNA: TGTGCCACCAGCAGGTCCGGGGACTCGAACTATGGCTACACCTTC

J: TRBJ2-2
size: .
D: TRBD1
V: TRBV5-1
CDR3: CASSLEVTGATGELFF
DNA: TGCGCCAGCAGCTTGGAAGTGACAGGGGCCACCGGGGAGCTGTTTTTT

J: TRBJ1-2
size: few
D: .
V: TRBV14
CDR3: CASSRDTGWGNYGYTF
DNA: TGTGCCAGCAGCCGAGATACAGGGTGGGGAAACTATGGCTACACCTTC

J: TRBJ2-1
size: .
D: .
V: TRBV28
CDR3: CASSFNDWFSYNEQFF
DNA: TGTGCCAGCAGTTTCAACGACTGGTTCTCCTACAATGAGCAGTTCTTC

J: TRBJ1-2
size: .
D: .
V: TRBV5-6
CDR3: CASSLVGRGYTF
DNA: TGTGCCAGCAGCTTGGTGGGCAGGGGCTACACCTTC

J: TRBJ2-7
size: once
D: TRBD2
V: TRBV5-6
CDR3: CASSSISSGGYEQYF
DNA: TGTGCCAGCAGCTCCATTTCCAGCGGGGGCTACGAGCAGTACTTC

J: TRBJ2-1
size: .
D: TRBD2
V: TRBV2
CDR3: CASSLYPSGGASYNEQFF
DNA: TGTGCCAGCAGTCTCTATCCTAGCGGGGGAGCCTCCTACAATGAGCAGTTCTTC

J: TRBJ2-3
size: .
D: .
V: TRBV7-9
CDR3: CASSFSNRETDTQYF
DNA: TGTGCCAGCAGCTTCAGCAACAGGGAAACAGATACGCAGTATTTT

J: TRBJ1-2
size: .
D: TRBD1
V: TRBV5-6
CDR3: CASSLYTRQGADGYTF
DNA: TGTGCCAGCAGCTTGTACACTAGACAGGGGGCGGATGGCTACACCTTC

J: TRBJ2-5
size: .
D: .
V: TRBV19
CDR3: CASSIGGGETQYF
DNA: TGTGCCAGTAGTATAGGGGGAGGAGAGACCCAGTACTTC

J: TRBJ1-6
size: .
D: .
V: TRBV15
CDR3: CATSREVRRNSPLHF
DNA: TGTGCCACCAGCAGAGAGGTCCGGAGGAATTCACCCCTCCACTTT

J: TRBJ1-4
size: .
D: TRBD1
V: TRBV5-1
CDR3: CASSLARQGGEKLFF
DNA: TGCGCCAGCAGCTTGGCCCGACAGGGTGGTGAAAAACTGTTTTTT

J: TRBJ2-7
size: few
D: TRBD1
V: TRBV6-6
CDR3: CASRTGDSYEQYF
DNA: TGTGCCAGCCGGACAGGGGACTCCTACGAGCAGTACTTC

J: TRBJ1-3
size: .
D: TRBD1
V: TRBV5-1
CDR3: CASSPGQGYGNTIYF
DNA: TGCGCCAGCAGCCCGGGACAGGGGTATGGAAACACCATATATTTT

J: TRBJ2-7
size: .
D: .
V: TRBV5-4
CDR3: CASSRAGRYEQYF
DNA: TGTGCCAGCAGCCGGGCGGGCCGCTACGAGCAGTACTTC

J: TRBJ2-5
size: .
D: .
V: TRBV4-2
CDR3: CASSHTLSTSQETQYF
DNA: TGTGCCAGCAGCCACACTCTCTCAACTAGCCAAGAGACCCAGTACTTC

J: TRBJ2-3
size: few
D: .
V: TRBV5-1
CDR3: CASSLGSRVEDTQYF
DNA: TGCGCCAGCAGCTTGGGGTCGAGGGTAGAAGATACGCAGTATTTT